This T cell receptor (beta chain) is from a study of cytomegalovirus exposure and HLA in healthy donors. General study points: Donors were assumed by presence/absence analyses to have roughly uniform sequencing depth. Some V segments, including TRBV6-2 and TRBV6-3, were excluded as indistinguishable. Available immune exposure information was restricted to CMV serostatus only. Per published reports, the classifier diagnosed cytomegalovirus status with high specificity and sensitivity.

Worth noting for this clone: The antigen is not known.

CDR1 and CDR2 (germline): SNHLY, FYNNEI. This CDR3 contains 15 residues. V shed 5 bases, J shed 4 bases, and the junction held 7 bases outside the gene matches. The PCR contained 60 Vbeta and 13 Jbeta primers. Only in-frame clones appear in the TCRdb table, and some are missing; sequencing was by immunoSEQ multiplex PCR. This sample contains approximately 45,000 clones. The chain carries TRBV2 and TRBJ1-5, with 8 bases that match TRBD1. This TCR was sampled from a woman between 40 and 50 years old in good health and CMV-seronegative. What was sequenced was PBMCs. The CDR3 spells CASSSRGPLNQPQHF. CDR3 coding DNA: TGTGCCAGCAGTAGCAGGGGGCCCTTAAATCAGCCCCAGCATTTT. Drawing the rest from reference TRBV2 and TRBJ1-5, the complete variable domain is EPEVTQTPSHQVTQMGQEVILRCVPISNHLYFYWYRQILGQKVEFLVSFYNNEISEKSEIFDDQFSVERPDGSNFTLKIRSTKLEDSAMYFCASSSRGPLNQPQHFGDGTRLSIL.